This T cell receptor (beta chain) was sequenced in a study of blood T cell repertoires in COVID-19. Trimming shortened V by 11 bases and J by 11 bases, and 24 bases separated the two germline ends. The CDR3 is 13 residues long. The germline CDR1 and CDR2 sequences are KGHDR and SFDVKD. Assay: immunoSEQ multiplex PCR; the TCRdb copy retains only in-frame clones and omits some. The profile shows 400,000 to 450,000 clones, about 90% of them singletons. This clonotype was obtained from a man younger than 30 with COVID-19, enrolled during active disease. Material: peripheral blood. This chain joins TRBV24-1 and TRBJ2-7; tentatively, D is TRBD1 (6 bases). CDR3 region: CARRRRGPNLKYF. DNA of the CDR3: TGTGCCAGACGACGCAGGGGCCCAAATCTGAAGTACTTC.